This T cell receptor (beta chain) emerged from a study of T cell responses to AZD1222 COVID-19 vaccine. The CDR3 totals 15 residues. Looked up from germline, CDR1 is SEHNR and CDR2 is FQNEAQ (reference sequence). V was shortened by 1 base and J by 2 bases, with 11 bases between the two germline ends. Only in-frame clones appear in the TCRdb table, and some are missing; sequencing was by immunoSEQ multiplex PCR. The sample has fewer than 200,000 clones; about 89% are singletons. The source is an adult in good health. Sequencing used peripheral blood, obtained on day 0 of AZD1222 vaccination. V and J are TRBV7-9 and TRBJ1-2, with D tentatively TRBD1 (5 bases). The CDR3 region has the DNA TGTGCCAGCAGCTTAGGGGGCAGGGCCAACTATGGCTACACCTTC. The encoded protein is CASSLGGRANYGYTF.